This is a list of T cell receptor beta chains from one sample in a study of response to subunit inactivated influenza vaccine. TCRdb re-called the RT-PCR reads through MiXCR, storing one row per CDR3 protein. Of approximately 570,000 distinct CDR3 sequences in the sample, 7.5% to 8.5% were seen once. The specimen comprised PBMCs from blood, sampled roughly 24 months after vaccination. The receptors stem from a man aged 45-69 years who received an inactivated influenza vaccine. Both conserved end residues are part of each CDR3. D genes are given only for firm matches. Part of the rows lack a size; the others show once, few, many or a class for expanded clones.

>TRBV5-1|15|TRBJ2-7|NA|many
TGCGCCAGCACCCCTGAAGGGGCCTATTTCTACGAGCAGTACTTC
CASTPEGAYFYEQYF
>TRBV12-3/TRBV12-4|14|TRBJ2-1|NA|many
TGTGCCAGCAGTTTGGGGGTGGGGCCTTACCAGCCGTTCTTC
CASSLGVGPYQPFF
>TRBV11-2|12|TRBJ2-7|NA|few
TGTGCCAGCAGCTTAGGTGCGTACAAGCAGTACTTC
CASSLGAYKQYF
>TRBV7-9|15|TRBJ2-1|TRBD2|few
TGTGCCAGCAGCTCCATAGCGGGGGGGCAGGGTGAGCAGTTCTTC
CASSSIAGGQGEQFF
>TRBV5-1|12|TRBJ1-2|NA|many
TGCGCCAGCAGCTTTGAGAGCTATGGCTACACCTTC
CASSFESYGYTF
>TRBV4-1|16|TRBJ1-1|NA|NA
TGCGCCAGCAGTCCAGGGTCGGTGAGCTCGAACACTGAAGCTTTCTTT
CASSPGSVSSNTEAFF
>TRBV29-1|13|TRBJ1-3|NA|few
TGCAGCGCCGAAAAGAACTCTGGAAACACCATATATTTT
CSAEKNSGNTIYF
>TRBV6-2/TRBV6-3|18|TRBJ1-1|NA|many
TGTGCCAGCAGTTATAATGTCCGGGACGGAAAAGGGGAAACTGAAGCTTTCTTT
CASSYNVRDGKGETEAFF
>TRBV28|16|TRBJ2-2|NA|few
TGTGCCAGCAGAGGGGGGACATTAGCGAACACCGGGGAGCTGTTTTTT
CASRGGTLANTGELFF
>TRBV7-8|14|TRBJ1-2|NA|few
TGTGCCAGCAGCTTAAGCGGGTCGGACTATGGCTACACCTTC
CASSLSGSDYGYTF
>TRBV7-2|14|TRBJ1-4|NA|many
TGTGCCAGCAGCCTGCAAGGAAAGGATGAAAAACTGTTTTTT
CASSLQGKDEKLFF
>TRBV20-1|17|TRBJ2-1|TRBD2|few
TGCAGTGCTAGAGTGGCTAGCGGGGGGGACTCCTACAATGAGCAGTTCTTC
CSARVASGGDSYNEQFF
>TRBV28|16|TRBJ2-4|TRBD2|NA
TGTGCCAGCAGTTATGTCCTAGCGGGGCAGAAAAACATTCAGTACTTC
CASSYVLAGQKNIQYF
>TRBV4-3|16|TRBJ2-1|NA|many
TGCGCCAGCAGCCAAGATACCAGCGTTACCTACAATGAGCAGTTCTTC
CASSQDTSVTYNEQFF
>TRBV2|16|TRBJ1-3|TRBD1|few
TGTGCCAGCACCAAACCGACAGGGGCTCTTGGAAACACCATATATTTT
CASTKPTGALGNTIYF
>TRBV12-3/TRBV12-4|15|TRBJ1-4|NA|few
TGTGCCAGCAGTTTTAGGGAGGGGGTTAATGAAAAACTGTTTTTT
CASSFREGVNEKLFF
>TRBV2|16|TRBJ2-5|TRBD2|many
TGTGCCAGCAGTGAAGGGATAGCGGGGCTATCGGAGACCCAGTACTTC
CASSEGIAGLSETQYF
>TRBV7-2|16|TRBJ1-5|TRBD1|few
TGTGCCAGCAGCCCGGAGACAGGGCTTAGCAATCAGCCCCAGCATTTT
CASSPETGLSNQPQHF
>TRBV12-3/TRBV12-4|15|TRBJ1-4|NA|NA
TGTGCCAGCAGTACCCGCGGGGGCGTATATGAAAAACTGTTTTTT
CASSTRGGVYEKLFF
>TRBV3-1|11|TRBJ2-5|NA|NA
TGTGCCAGCAGCGACTCGAGGACCCGGTACTTC
CASSDSRTRYF
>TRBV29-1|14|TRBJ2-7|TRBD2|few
TGCAGCGTTGAATGGGGTAGCGGGCCTGGTAGGGAGTACTTC
CSVEWGSGPGREYF
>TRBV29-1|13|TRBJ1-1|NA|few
TGCAGCCTAAGTCCGCTTATGAACACTGAAGCTTTCTTT
CSLSPLMNTEAFF
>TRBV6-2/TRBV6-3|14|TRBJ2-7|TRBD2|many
TGTGCCAGCAGTTTACTAGCGGAAACCTACGAGCAGTACTTC
CASSLLAETYEQYF
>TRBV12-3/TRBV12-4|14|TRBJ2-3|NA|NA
TGTGCCAGCAAACCCGGGGTATTCCCGGATACGCAGTATTTT
CASKPGVFPDTQYF
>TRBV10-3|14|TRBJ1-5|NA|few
TGTGCCACAATGGGAGACACGACTAATCAGCCCCAGCATTTT
CATMGDTTNQPQHF
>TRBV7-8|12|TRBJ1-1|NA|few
TGTGCCAGCAGCTTCAGGGCGCGTACGGCTTTCTTT
CASSFRARTAFF
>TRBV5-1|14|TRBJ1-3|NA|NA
TGCGCCAGCAGCTCAGGGAACTCTGGAAACACCATATATTTT
CASSSGNSGNTIYF
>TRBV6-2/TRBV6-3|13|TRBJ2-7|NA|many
TGTGCCAAGAGTCTAGGGTGGACCTACGAGCAGTACTTC
CAKSLGWTYEQYF
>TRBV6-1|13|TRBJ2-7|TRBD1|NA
TGTGCCAGCACTCGACAGGGATCCTACGAGCAGTACTTC
CASTRQGSYEQYF
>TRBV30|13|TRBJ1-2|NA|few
TGTGCCTGGACCCCGGGATTCAACTATGGCTACACCTTC
CAWTPGFNYGYTF
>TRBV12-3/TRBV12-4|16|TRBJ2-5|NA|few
TGTGCCAGCAGTTTAAGGGTCGGTCCGGGTGTGGAGACCCAGTACTTC
CASSLRVGPGVETQYF
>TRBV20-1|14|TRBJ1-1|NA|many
TGCAGTGCTAGTGGGTTCGGCGGAAACACTGAAGCTTTCTTT
CSASGFGGNTEAFF
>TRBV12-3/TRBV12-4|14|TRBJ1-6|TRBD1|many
TGTGCCAGCAGTTACGGGACAGTGAATTCACCCCTCCACTTT
CASSYGTVNSPLHF
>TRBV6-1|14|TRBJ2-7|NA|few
TGTGCCAGCAGTCGTCGGGGCACCTTGGGGGAGCAGTACTTC
CASSRRGTLGEQYF
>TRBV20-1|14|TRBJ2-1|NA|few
TGCAGTGCCGGCCGCGGTGCCCAGTACAATGAGCAGTTCTTC
CSAGRGAQYNEQFF
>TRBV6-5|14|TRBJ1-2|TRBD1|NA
TGTGCCAGCAGTTCCTCGACAGGGGACTATGGCTACACCTTC
CASSSSTGDYGYTF
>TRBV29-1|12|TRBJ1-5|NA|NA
TGCAGCGTAGGGGATATTAATCAGCCCCAGCATTTT
CSVGDINQPQHF
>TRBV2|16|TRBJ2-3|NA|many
TGTGCCAGCAGTGAAGCTAGCGGAACAAACACAGATACGCAGTATTTT
CASSEASGTNTDTQYF
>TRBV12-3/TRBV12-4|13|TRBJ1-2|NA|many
TGTGCCAGCAGTTTACAGGGTACCTATGGCTACACCTTC
CASSLQGTYGYTF
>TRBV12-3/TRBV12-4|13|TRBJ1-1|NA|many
TGTGCCAGCAGTTCTAAGCCGAACACTGAAGCTTTCTTT
CASSSKPNTEAFF
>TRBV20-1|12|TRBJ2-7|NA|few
TGCAGTGCTGCGGACAGCTCCTACGAGCAGTACTTC
CSAADSSYEQYF
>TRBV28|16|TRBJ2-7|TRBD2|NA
TGTGCCAGCAGTTTGGGAGCCGGGGGACTAACCTACGAGCAGTACTTC
CASSLGAGGLTYEQYF
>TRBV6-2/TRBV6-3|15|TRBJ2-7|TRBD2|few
TGTGCCAGCAGCGAGAGCGGGAGGCCGACCTACGAGCAGTACTTC
CASSESGRPTYEQYF
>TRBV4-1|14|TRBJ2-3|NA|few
TGCGCCAGCAGCCCTATTCTCGTTACAGATACGCAGTATTTT
CASSPILVTDTQYF